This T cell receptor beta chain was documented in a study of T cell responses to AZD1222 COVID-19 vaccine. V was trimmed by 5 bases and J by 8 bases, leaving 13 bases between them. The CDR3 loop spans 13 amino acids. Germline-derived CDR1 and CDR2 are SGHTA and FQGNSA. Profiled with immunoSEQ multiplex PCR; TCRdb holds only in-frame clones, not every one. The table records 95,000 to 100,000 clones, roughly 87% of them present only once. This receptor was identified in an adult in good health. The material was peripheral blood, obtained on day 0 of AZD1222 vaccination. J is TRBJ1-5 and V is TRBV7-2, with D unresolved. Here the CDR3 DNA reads TGTGCCAGCAGCGGACCAAATCAGGAGCCCCAGCATTTT. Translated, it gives CASSGPNQEPQHF.